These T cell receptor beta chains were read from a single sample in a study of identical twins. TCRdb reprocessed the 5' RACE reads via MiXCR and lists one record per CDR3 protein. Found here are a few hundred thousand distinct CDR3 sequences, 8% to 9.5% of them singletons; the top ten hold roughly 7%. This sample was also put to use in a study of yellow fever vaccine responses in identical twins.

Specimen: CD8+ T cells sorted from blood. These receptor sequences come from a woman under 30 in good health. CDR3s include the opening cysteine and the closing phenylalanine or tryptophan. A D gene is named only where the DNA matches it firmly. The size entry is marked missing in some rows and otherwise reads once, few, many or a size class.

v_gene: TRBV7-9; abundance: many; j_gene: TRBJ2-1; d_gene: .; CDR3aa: CASKLSYNEQFF; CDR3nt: TGTGCCAGCAAGCTCAGTTACAATGAGCAGTTCTTC
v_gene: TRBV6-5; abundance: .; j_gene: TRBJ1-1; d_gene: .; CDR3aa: CASSYGRGTFF; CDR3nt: TGTGCCAGCAGTTACGGGAGGGGGACTTTCTTT
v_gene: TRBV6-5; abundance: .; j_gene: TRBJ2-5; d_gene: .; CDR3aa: CASSYLGSQGETQYF; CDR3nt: TGTGCCAGCAGTTACTTAGGCTCCCAGGGGGAGACCCAGTACTTC
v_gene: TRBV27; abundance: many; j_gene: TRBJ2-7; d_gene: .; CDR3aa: CASSLSRRAASYEQYF; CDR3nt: TGTGCCAGCAGTTTATCACGGCGGGCCGCCTCCTACGAGCAGTACTTC
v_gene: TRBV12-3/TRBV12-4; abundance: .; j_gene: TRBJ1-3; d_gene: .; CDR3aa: CASSSLPGPGNTIYF; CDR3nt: TGTGCCAGCAGTTCACTGCCGGGGCCTGGAAACACCATATATTTT
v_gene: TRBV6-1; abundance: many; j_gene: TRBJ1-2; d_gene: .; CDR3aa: CASSEPSWTNYGYTF; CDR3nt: TGTGCCAGCAGTGAACCTTCATGGACAAACTATGGCTACACCTTC
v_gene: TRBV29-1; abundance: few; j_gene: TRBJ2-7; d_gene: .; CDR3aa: CSVERGGEQYF; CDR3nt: TGCAGCGTTGAGAGGGGGGGCGAGCAGTACTTC
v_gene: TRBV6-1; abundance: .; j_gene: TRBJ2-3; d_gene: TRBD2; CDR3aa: CASTRAAGGTDTQYF; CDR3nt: TGTGCCAGCACCAGGGCAGCGGGGGGAACAGATACGCAGTATTTT
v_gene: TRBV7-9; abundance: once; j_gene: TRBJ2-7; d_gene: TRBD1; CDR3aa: CASSSSTGWYEQYF; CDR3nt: TGTGCCAGCAGCTCGTCGACAGGGTGGTACGAGCAGTACTTC
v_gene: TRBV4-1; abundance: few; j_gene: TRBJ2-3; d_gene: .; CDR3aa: CASSPWGGQSSTDTQYF; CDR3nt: TGCGCCAGCAGCCCATGGGGGGGACAATCTAGCACAGATACGCAGTATTTT
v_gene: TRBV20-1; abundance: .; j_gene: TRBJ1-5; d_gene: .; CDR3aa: CSAREQTVLNQPQHF; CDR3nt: TGCAGTGCTAGAGAGCAGACAGTCCTTAATCAGCCCCAGCATTTT
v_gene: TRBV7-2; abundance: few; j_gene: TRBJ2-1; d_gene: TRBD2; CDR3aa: CASSFSSGNHYNEQFF; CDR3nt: TGTGCCAGCAGCTTCAGTAGCGGGAACCACTACAATGAGCAGTTCTTC
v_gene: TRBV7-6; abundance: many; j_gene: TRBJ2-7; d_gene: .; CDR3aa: CASSLEFAGADEQYF; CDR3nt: TGTGCCAGCAGCTTAGAGTTTGCAGGGGCTGACGAGCAGTACTTC
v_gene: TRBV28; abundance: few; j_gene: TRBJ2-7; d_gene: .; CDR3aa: CASRNQYPGYEQYF; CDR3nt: TGTGCCAGCAGGAACCAATATCCCGGCTACGAGCAGTACTTC
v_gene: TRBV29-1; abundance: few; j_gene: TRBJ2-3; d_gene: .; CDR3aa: CSVAGRGPSTDTQYF; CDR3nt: TGCAGCGTTGCTGGGAGGGGGCCGAGCACAGATACGCAGTATTTT
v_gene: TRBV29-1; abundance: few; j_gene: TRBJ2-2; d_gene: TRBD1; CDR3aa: CSVGTENTGELFF; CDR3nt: TGCAGCGTCGGGACAGAGAACACCGGGGAGCTGTTTTTT
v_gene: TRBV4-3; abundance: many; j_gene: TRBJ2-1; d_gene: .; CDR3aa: CASSQVLDNEQFF; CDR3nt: TGCGCCAGCAGCCAAGTTCTGGACAATGAGCAGTTCTTC
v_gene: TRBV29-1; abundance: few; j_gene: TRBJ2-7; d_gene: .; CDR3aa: CSVETSYEQYF; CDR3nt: TGCAGCGTTGAAACTTCCTACGAGCAGTACTTC
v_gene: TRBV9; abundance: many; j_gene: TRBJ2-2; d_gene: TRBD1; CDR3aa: CASSVRRQGTNTGELFF; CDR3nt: TGTGCCAGCAGCGTAAGACGACAGGGAACGAACACCGGGGAGCTGTTTTTT
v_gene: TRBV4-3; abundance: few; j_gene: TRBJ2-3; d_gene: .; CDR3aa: CASSQDLGNTQYF; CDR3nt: TGCGCCAGCAGCCAAGATTTGGGGAATACGCAGTATTTT
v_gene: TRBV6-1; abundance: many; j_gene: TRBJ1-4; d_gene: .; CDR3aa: CASRIGSGLANEKLFF; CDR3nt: TGTGCCAGCAGAATTGGGTCGGGGTTGGCTAATGAAAAACTGTTTTTT
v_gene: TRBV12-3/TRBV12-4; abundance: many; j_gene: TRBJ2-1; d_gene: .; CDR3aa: CASSPGPSYNEQFF; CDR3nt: TGTGCCAGCAGTCCTGGACCTTCCTACAATGAGCAGTTCTTC
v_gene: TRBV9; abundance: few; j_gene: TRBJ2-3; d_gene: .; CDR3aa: CASSVGGVPPDTQYF; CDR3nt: TGTGCCAGCAGCGTAGGGGGGGTTCCTCCAGATACGCAGTATTTT
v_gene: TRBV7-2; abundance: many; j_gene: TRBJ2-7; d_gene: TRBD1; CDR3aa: CASSPYLGQDEQYF; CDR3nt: TGTGCCAGCAGCCCGTACCTCGGACAGGACGAGCAGTACTTC
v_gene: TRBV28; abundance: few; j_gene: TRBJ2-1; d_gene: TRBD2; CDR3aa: CASSFNGREGQNEQFF; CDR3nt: TGTGCCAGCAGTTTTAATGGGCGGGAGGGCCAAAATGAGCAGTTCTTC
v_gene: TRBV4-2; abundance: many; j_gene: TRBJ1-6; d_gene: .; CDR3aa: CASSQVLSSYNSPLHF; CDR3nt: TGTGCCAGCAGCCAAGTCCTGAGCTCCTATAATTCACCCCTCCACTTT
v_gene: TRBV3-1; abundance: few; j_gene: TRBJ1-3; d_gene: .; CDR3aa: CASSLGGRGGMNTIYF; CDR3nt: TGTGCCAGCAGCCTCGGTGGCCGAGGTGGGATGAACACCATATATTTT
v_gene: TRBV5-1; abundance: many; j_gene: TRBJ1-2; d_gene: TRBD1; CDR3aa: CASRNQPGQSPVYTF; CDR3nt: TGCGCCAGCAGAAATCAACCGGGACAGTCTCCGGTCTACACCTTC
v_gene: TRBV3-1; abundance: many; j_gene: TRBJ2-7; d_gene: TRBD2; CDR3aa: CASSQEPLGGKGYEQYF; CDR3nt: TGTGCCAGCAGCCAAGAGCCCTTGGGAGGGAAGGGCTACGAGCAGTACTTC
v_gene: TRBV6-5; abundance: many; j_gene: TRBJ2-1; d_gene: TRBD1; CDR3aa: CASSYRTGEQFF; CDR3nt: TGTGCCAGCAGTTACCGGACAGGGGAGCAGTTCTTC
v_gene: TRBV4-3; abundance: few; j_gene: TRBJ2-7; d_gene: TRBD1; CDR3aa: CASRGDRGYEQYF; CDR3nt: TGCGCCAGCAGGGGGGACAGAGGCTACGAGCAGTACTTC
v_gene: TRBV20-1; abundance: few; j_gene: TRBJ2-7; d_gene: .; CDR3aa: CSARDRALEQYF; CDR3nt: TGCAGTGCTAGAGATCGGGCCCTGGAGCAGTACTTC
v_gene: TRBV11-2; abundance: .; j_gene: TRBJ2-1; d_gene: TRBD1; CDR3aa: CASSGRTGHSYNEQFF; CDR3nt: TGTGCCAGCAGCGGAAGGACAGGGCATTCCTACAATGAGCAGTTCTTC
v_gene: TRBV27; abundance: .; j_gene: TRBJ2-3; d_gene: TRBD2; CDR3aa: CASSLPGGYADTQYF; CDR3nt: TGTGCCAGCAGTTTACCGGGAGGATACGCAGATACGCAGTATTTT
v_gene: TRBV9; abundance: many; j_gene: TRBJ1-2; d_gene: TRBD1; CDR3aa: CASSARNEGAYYGYTF; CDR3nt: TGTGCCAGCAGCGCCCGTAATGAGGGGGCGTACTATGGCTACACCTTC
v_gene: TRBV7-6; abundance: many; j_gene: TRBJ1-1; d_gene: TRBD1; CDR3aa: CASSRTGGVNTEAFF; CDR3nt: TGTGCCAGCAGCAGGACAGGGGGAGTGAACACTGAAGCTTTCTTT
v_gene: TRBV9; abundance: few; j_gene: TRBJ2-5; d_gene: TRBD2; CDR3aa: CASSAGTSGSRGTQYF; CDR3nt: TGTGCCAGCAGCGCAGGGACTAGCGGGAGTCGGGGGACCCAGTACTTC
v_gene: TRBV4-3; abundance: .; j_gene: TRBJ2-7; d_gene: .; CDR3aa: CASSQDFRTASYEQYF; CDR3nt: TGCGCCAGCAGCCAAGATTTTAGGACAGCTTCCTACGAGCAGTACTTC
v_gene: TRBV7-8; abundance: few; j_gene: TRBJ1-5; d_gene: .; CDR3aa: CASSMDISYQPQHF; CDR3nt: TGTGCCAGCAGCATGGACATATCTTATCAGCCCCAGCATTTT
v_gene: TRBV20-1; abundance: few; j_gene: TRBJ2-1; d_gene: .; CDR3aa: CSARLSGMVNEQFF; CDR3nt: TGCAGTGCTAGACTATCCGGCATGGTGAATGAGCAGTTCTTC
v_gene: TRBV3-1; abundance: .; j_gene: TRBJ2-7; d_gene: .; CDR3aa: CASSPSRGSSFEQYF; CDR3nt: TGTGCCAGCAGCCCCTCCCGGGGCTCATCGTTTGAGCAGTACTTC
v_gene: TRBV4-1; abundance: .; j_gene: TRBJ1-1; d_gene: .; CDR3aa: CASSQDHRLNTEAFF; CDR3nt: TGCGCCAGCAGCCAAGATCATAGACTCAACACTGAAGCTTTCTTT
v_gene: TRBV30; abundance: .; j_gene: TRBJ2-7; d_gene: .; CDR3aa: CAWSTTGAYEQYF; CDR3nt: TGTGCCTGGAGTACAACTGGGGCCTACGAGCAGTACTTC
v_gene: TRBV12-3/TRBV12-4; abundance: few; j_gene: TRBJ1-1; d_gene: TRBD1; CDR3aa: CASKSPTAGGTEAFF; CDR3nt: TGTGCCAGCAAATCCCCCACAGCAGGGGGCACTGAAGCTTTCTTT
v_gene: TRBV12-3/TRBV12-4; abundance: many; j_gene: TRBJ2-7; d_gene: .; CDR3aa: CASSGYEPYEQYF; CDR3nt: TGTGCCAGCAGCGGTTACGAACCCTACGAGCAGTACTTC
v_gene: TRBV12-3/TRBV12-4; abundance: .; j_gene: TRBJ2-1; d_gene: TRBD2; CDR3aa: CTSSLSILPGRGSYNEQFF; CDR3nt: TGTACCAGCAGTTTATCGATCCTCCCTGGGCGGGGGTCCTACAATGAGCAGTTCTTC
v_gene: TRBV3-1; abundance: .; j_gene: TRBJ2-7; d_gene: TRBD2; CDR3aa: CASSQVKAGVNPYEQYF; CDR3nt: TGTGCCAGCAGCCAAGTTAAAGCGGGGGTAAACCCCTACGAGCAGTACTTC
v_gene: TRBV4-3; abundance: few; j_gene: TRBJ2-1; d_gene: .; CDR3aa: CASSQDSRSPNEQFF; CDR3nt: TGCGCCAGCAGCCAAGATTCTCGAAGCCCCAATGAGCAGTTCTTC
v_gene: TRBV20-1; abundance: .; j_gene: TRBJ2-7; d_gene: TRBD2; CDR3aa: CSASGGGFHEQYF; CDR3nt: TGCAGTGCAAGCGGGGGGGGGTTCCACGAGCAGTATTTC
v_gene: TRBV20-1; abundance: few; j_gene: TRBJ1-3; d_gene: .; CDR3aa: CSAGRLGVGNTIYF; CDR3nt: TGCAGTGCGGGACGATTGGGGGTTGGAAACACCATATATTTT
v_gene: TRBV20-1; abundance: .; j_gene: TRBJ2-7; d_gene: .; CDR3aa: CSAREMGDALFEQYF; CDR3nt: TGCAGTGCTAGAGAGATGGGAGACGCGTTATTCGAGCAGTACTTC
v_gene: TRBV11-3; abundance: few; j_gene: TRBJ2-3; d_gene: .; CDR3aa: CASSLASGDTQYF; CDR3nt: TGTGCCAGCAGCTTAGCCAGCGGGGATACGCAGTATTTT
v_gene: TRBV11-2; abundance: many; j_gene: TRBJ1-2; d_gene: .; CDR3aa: CASSFKDYGYTF; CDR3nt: TGTGCCAGCAGCTTCAAGGACTATGGCTACACCTTC